The next 10 T cell receptor beta chains were all read from a single sample in a study of blood T cell repertoires in COVID-19. This table comes from immunoSEQ multiplex PCR, and its TCRdb copy is limited to in-frame clones, with some not included. The profile shows under 300,000 clones, roughly nine tenths of them singletons. Sequencing used peripheral blood. The origin of the receptors is a man aged 55 to 70 with acute or convalescent COVID-19.

This clone was observed a few times. The chain has TRBV4-1 and TRBJ2-7, with TRBD1 identical over 8 bases. The V gene end was trimmed by 2 bases and the J gene end by 4 bases; junction bases not matched to a gene: 4. The CDR3 is 14 residues long. Germline V CDR1 and CDR2: MGHRA, YSYEKL. Here the CDR3 reads CASSQTRTGYEQYF. Here the CDR3 DNA reads TGCGCCAGCAGCCAAACACGGACAGGGTACGAGCAGTACTTC.

The CDR3 protein is CASSIRLASNEQFF. For the CDR3, the DNA is TGTGCCAGTAGTATTCGGCTAGCGAGCAATGAGCAGTTCTTC. J is TRBJ2-1 and V is TRBV19, with a weak D call TRBD2 (6 bases). In germline, CDR1 is LNHDA, CDR2 SQIVND (reference sequence). CDR3 length equals 14 residues. Deletions cut 3 bases from V and 6 bases from J, with 12 bases between.

V is TRBV10-3 and J is TRBJ1-6; possibly TRBD1 for D (5 bases). Deletions cut 2 bases from V and 10 bases from J, with 12 bases between. CDR3 length: 14 amino acids. CDR1 and CDR2 (germline): ENHRY, SYGVKD. CDR3 amino acids: CAISEGEGTSPLHF. The CDR3 DNA reads as TGTGCCATCAGTGAGGGGGAGGGGACCTCACCCCTCCACTTT.

The chain employs TRBV21-1 and TRBJ2-7; the table's D call of TRBD1 was not tested on the DNA. TRBV21-1 is described as a pseudogene. The CDR3 has 12 residues. Here the CDR3 reads CASRCQNYEQYF. The CDR3, as DNA: TGTGCCAGCAGATGTCAGAACTACGAGCAGTACTTC.

The gene calls are TRBV6-1 and TRBJ2-7, with TRBD2 matching over 9 bases. The junction had 4 bases not matched to a gene; V was cut back by 2 bases and J by 5 bases. Germline V gene data show CDR1 as MNHNS and CDR2 as SASEGT. CDR3 size: 14 residues. The CDR3 spells CASSEMRGGDEQYF. DNA for the CDR3: TGTGCCAGCAGTGAAATGCGGGGGGGAGACGAGCAGTACTTC.

This clone was observed a few times. This chain uses TRBV18 with TRBJ2-5; 7 bases map to TRBD1. Germline lookup yields CDR1 KGHSH and CDR2 LQKENI. V was clipped by 6 bases and J by 3 bases; unmatched bases: 7. This CDR3 has 14 amino acids. CDR3 amino acids: CASSPTGTEETQYF. The DNA for the CDR3 is TGTGCCAGCTCCCCGACCGGGACAGAAGAGACCCAGTACTTC.

CDR3 protein: CASSLAVWDRGTGELFF. CDR3 sequence (DNA): TGTGCCAGCAGCTTGGCGGTCTGGGACAGGGGGACCGGGGAGCTGTTTTTT. The chain joins TRBV5-5 to TRBJ2-2, with TRBD1 identical over 11 bases. CDR1 and CDR2 (germline): SGHKS, YYEKEE (reference sequence). The CDR3 has 17 residues. Trimming took 0 bases from V and 5 from J; bases not matched to a gene: 6.

The chain recombines TRBV21-1 with TRBJ2-5; the D call in the table, TRBD1, was not verified against the DNA. TRBV21-1 is flagged as a pseudogene. The CDR3 is 13 amino acids. This CDR3 is CASSKDQVETQYF. The CDR3 DNA sequence: TGTGCCAGCAGCAAAGACCAGGTTGAGACCCAGTACTTC.

The chain carries TRBV14 and TRBJ2-3, with TRBD2 matching 7 bases. CDR3 length equals 16 residues. Germline loops: CDR1 SGHDN, CDR2 FVKESK. V trimming: 4 bases; J trimming: 1 base; junction bases outside the gene matches: 8. CDR3 sequence: CASSPTAAGGTDTQYF. CDR3 sequence (DNA): TGTGCCAGCAGCCCCACCGCCGCGGGAGGCACAGATACGCAGTATTTT.

This chain uses TRBV11-3 with TRBJ2-7, with TRBD2 identical over 7 bases. V shed 5 bases and J 2 bases; nucleotides not matched to a gene: 9. From germline, CDR1 is SGHNT and CDR2 YENEEA. The CDR3 covers 15 residues. CDR3 in DNA: TGTGCCAGCAGCAACCGCCGGGACTACACCTACGAGCAGTACTTC. Translation: CASSNRRDYTYEQYF. The complete variable domain, with remaining parts taken from reference TRBV11-3 and TRBJ2-7, reads EAGVVQSPRYKIIEKKQPVAFWCNPISGHNTLYWYLQNLGQGPELLIRYENEEAVDDSQLPKDRFSAERLKGVDSTLKIQPAELGDSAVYLCASSNRRDYTYEQYFGPGTRLTVT.